This T cell receptor beta chain was captured by sequencing in a study of blood T cell repertoires in COVID-19. Overall study context: Samples representing acute and convalescent COVID-19 were sourced from the United States, Italy and Spain. The analysed material was cDNA or gDNA that came from T cells, B-cell-depleted T cells, or PBMCs.

Per the original data handling: Scientists estimated how many nucleated cells there were by amplifying reference gene primers. TCRdb's table, derived via immunoSEQ multiplex PCR, lists solely in-frame clones and lacks some. Clone size and V and J calls were adopted from that table, with D and trimming inferred from the DNA. The data contain roughly 110,000 clones, 84% of them singletons. The V end lost 5 bases, the J end lost 1 base, and 8 bases lay between the germline ends. The CDR3 length is 14 residues. Germline assignment: CDR1 SNHLY and CDR2 FYNNEI. This clone was detected once. This TCR was sampled from a human donor in a cohort sampled during active COVID-19. The chain employs TRBV2 and TRBJ2-2, with no clear D. Sequences were obtained from peripheral blood. In nucleotides, the CDR3 is TGTGCCAGCAGTCAGAACCGGAACACCGGGGAGCTGTTTTTT. Its translation: CASSQNRNTGELFF. Supplemented by reference TRBV2 and TRBJ2-2, the full variable domain reads EPEVTQTPSHQVTQMGQEVILRCVPISNHLYFYWYRQILGQKVEFLVSFYNNEISEKSEIFDDQFSVERPDGSNFTLKIRSTKLEDSAMYFCASSQNRNTGELFFGEGSRLTVL.